The 10 T cell receptor beta chains below all came from one sample that was sequenced in a study of cytomegalovirus exposure and HLA in healthy donors. Sequencing was performed with immunoSEQ multiplex PCR; in TCRdb, only in-frame clones are kept and a portion is missing. The table records 250,000 to 300,000 clones, 90% of them present only once. Sequencing was done on a sample of PBMCs. The receptors stem from a young woman in good health and CMV-seronegative.

The chain carries TRBV5-4 and TRBJ2-5; 10 positions agree with TRBD2. The germline gives CDR1 SGHNT, CDR2 YYREEE (reference sequence). The trim removed 4 bases at V and 4 bases at J, leaving 13 bases unmatched. The CDR3 is made up of 17 amino acids. In DNA form, the CDR3 reads TGTGCCAGCAGCGGGGGACTAGCGCAGGCCCGAGGAGAGACCCAGTACTTC. As protein: CASSGGLAQARGETQYF.

The chain couples TRBV6-6 to TRBJ1-2; D is possibly TRBD1 (5 bases). CDR1 and CDR2 (germline): MNHNY, SVGAGI (reference sequence). V was shortened by 4 bases and J by 3 bases, with 18 bases between the two germline ends. This CDR3 has 16 residues. Written as DNA, the CDR3 is TGTGCCAGCAGTTCCCAGGAAGGGGTCCCGTACTATGGCTACACCTTC. This translates into CASSSQEGVPYYGYTF.

The chain has TRBV7-8 and TRBJ1-3; D is ambiguous. The CDR3 is made up of 14 amino acids. V was trimmed by 2 bases and J by 3 bases, leaving 8 bases between them. The germline CDR1 and CDR2 sequences are SGHVS and FQNEAQ. The CDR3 DNA reads as TGTGCCAGCAGCTTATCGCGGGTTGGAAACACCATATATTTT. Protein product: CASSLSRVGNTIYF.

The genes are TRBV7-2 and TRBJ1-2, with 8 bases that match TRBD1. This CDR3 region has 13 residues. The V gene end was trimmed by 6 bases and the J gene end by 7 bases; junction bases not matched to a gene: 7. Germline loops: CDR1 SGHTA, CDR2 FQGNSA. The CDR3 sequence is CASRLRTGSGYTF. The DNA of the CDR3 is TGTGCCAGCAGACTCCGGACAGGGAGTGGCTACACCTTC.

The chain links TRBV9 to TRBJ2-3, with 15 nucleotides matching TRBD2. CDR3 length equals 17 residues. The germline V gene has CDR1 SGDLS and CDR2 YYNGEE. V was clipped by 0 bases and J by 3 bases; unmatched bases: 2. CDR3 DNA sequence: TGTGCCAGCAGCGTAGCCGGACTAGCGGGGGGGACAGATACGCAGTATTTT. It yields the protein CASSVAGLAGGTDTQYF.

The chain employs TRBV7-6 and TRBJ2-5, with D tentatively TRBD1 (5 bases). This CDR3 has 13 residues. The germline CDR1 and CDR2 sequences are SGHVS and FNYEAQ. V shed 3 bases and J shed 1 base, with 6 bases lying between them. Here the CDR3 DNA reads TGTGCCAGCAGCTTTGACAGCCAAGAGACCCAGTACTTC. It specifies CASSFDSQETQYF.

DNA of the CDR3: TGTGCCAGCAGCATGGTAGTCGGGGGCAATGAGCAGTTCTTC. As protein: CASSMVVGGNEQFF. J is TRBJ2-1 and V is TRBV7-2; maybe TRBD2 (6 bases). The length of the CDR3 is 14 residues. Germline V gene lookup returns CDR1 SGHTA and CDR2 FQGNSA. Between the trimmed V and J ends, which lost 5 bases and 6 bases, there was a span of 14 bases.

In this sample, this clone turned up once. The chain couples TRBV6-5 to TRBJ1-5, with unresolved D. CDR1 is MNHEY and CDR2 is SVGAGI in the germline V gene. This CDR3 is 13 amino acids long. V was pared by 4 bases and J by 7 bases, with 11 bases between. Here the CDR3 DNA reads TGTGCCAGCAGTTTTTCAGGCCGGCAGCCCCAGCATTTT. Its translation is CASSFSGRQPQHF.

The chain is built from TRBV9 and TRBJ1-4; 8 bases line up with TRBD1. The V gene's germline CDR1 is SGDLS and CDR2 YYNGEE. The CDR3 sequence is 15 residues long. J lost 3 bases, V lost 3 bases, and 4 bases had no gene match. The CDR3 DNA reads as TGTGCCAGCAGCGGCCGGACAGGGCCTAATGAAAAACTGTTTTTT. Its translation: CASSGRTGPNEKLFF.

The chain links TRBV19 to TRBJ2-7, with D possibly matching TRBD1 (5 bases). Germline V gives CDR1 LNHDA, CDR2 SQIVND (reference sequence). The CDR3 length is 13 residues. With 0 bases removed from V and 5 bases from J, the gap between germline ends came to 8 bases. CDR3 nucleotide sequence: TGTGCCAGTAGTATAGACAGGGTCGACGAGCAGTACTTC. Protein: CASSIDRVDEQYF.